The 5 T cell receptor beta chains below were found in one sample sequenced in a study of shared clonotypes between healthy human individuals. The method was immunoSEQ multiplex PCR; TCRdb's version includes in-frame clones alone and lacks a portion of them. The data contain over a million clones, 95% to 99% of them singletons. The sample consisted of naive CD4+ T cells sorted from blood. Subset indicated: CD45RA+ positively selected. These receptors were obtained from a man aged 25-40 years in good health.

The CDR3 coding sequence is TGTGCCAGCAGCTTAGCCCAGGGGGCTACCGGGGAGCTGTTTTTT. Translating it yields CASSLAQGATGELFF. This chain links TRBV7-8 with TRBJ2-2; 8 bases line up with TRBD1. The germline V gene has CDR1 SGHVS and CDR2 FQNEAQ. The V gene end was trimmed by 0 bases and the J gene end by 5 bases; junction bases not matched to a gene: 2. CDR3 length: 15 amino acids. The full variable domain, with the rest looked up from reference TRBV7-8 and TRBJ2-2, is GAGVSQSPRYKVAKRGQDVALRCDPISGHVSLFWYQQALGQGPEFLTYFQNEAQLDKSGLPSDRFFAERPEGSVSTLKIQRTQQEDSAVYLCASSLAQGATGELFFGEGSRLTVL.

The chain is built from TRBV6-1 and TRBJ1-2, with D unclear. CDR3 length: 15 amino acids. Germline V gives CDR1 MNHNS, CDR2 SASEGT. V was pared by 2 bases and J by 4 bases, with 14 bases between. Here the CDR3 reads CASSESRAGPYGYTF. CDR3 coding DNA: TGTGCCAGCAGTGAATCGCGGGCAGGACCCTATGGCTACACCTTC.

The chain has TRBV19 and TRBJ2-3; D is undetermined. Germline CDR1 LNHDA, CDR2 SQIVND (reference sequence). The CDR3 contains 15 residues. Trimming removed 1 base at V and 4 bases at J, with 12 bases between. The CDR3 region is CASSIGTLRPDTQYF. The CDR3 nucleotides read TGTGCCAGTAGTATAGGGACCCTGAGACCAGATACGCAGTATTTT.

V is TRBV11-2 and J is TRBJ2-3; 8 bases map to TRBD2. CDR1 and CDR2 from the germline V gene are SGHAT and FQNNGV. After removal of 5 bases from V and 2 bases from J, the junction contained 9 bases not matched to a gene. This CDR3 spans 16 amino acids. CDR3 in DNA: TGTGCCAGCAGCGCGGTCGCTAGCGGGTTCACAGATACGCAGTATTTT. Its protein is CASSAVASGFTDTQYF.

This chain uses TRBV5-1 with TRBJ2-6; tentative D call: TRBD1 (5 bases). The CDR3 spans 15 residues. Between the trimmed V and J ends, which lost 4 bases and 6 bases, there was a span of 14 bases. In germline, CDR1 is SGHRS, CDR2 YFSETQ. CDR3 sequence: CASSQSSGQANVLTF. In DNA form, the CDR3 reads TGCGCCAGCAGCCAATCTAGTGGACAGGCCAACGTCCTGACTTTC.